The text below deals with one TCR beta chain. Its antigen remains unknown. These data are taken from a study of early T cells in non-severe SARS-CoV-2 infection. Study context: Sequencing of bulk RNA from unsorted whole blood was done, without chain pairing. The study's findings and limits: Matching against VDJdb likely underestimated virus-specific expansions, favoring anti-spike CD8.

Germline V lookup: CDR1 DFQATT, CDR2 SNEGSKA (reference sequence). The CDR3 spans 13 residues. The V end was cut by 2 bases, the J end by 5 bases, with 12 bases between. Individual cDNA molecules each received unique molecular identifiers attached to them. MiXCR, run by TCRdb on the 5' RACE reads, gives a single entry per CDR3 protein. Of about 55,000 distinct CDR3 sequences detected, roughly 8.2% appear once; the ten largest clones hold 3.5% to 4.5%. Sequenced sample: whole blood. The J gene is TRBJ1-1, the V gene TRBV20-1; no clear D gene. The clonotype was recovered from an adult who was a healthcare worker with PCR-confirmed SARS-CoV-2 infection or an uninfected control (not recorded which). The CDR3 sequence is CSARYRAGTEAFF. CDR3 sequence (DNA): TGCAGTGCTAGATATCGAGCGGGGACTGAAGCTTTCTTT.